This note documents a single T cell receptor beta chain sequence. What it binds is unknown. These data are taken from a study of monozygotic twins with inflammatory bowel disease. Whole-study results and caveats: Fewer clonotypes were shared with others by IBD patients than by healthy twins, especially with disease activity.

The draw for each donor consisted of a single 2.5 ml blood sample. The CDR3 totals 14 residues. Germline values: CDR1 SGDLS, CDR2 YYNGEE. TCRdb reprocessed the 5' RACE reads, with one entry per CDR3 protein and no DNA. The sample has about 41,000 distinct CDR3 sequences; the top ten hold 5% to 6.5%. The chain carries TRBV9 and TRBJ2-1; as DNA is missing, the TRBD2 call by TCRdb cannot be tested. This sequence was found in a human donor with ulcerative colitis or Crohn's disease, or a healthy co-twin of an affected twin (not recorded which). The sequenced material came from blood. The CDR3 sequence is CASSVVPAGDEQFF.